Listed here is a single TCR beta chain. These data come from a study of beta chain features in type 1 diabetes. Sequenced material consisted of expressed TCRB transcripts (all of the isolated RNA was reverse transcribed). The protocol was immunoSEQ multiplex PCR, while the TCRdb copy is restricted to in-frame clones and leaves out a portion. Of more than 300,000 clones in the sample, roughly 13% were seen once. Trimming stripped 4 bases from V and 8 bases from J, with 16 bases between. CDR3 length: 14 amino acids. The germline CDR1 and CDR2 sequences are MDHEN and SYDVKM. V gene TRBV28 combines with J gene TRBJ2-3; the D gene is possibly TRBD2 (6 bases). The receptor was derived from a man younger than 30 in good health. The sequenced sample consisted of naive CD4+ T cells from blood. DNA of the CDR3: TGTGCCAGCAGTTCATCCACCCTCGGGGGTACGCAGTATTTT. It translates to CASSSSTLGGTQYF.